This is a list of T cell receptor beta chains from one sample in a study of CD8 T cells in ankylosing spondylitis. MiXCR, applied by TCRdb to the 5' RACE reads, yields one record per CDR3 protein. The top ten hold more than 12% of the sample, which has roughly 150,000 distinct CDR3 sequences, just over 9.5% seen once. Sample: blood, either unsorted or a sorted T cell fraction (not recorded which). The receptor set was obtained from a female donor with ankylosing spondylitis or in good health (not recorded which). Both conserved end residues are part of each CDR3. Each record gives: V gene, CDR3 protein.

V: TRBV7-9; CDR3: CASRWDSGRARETQYF
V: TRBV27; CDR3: CASSPGLRGQPQHF
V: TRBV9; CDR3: CASSLLAGGENEQFF
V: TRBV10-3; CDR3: CAVGMDGYNEQFF
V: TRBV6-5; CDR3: CASSLGVWTYEQYF
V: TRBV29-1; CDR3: CSVGEQFF
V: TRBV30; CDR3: CAFYPGLVTDTQYF
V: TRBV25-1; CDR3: CASSDTPTNNEQFF
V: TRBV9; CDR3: CASSVSGRAYEQYF
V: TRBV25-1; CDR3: CASSAFASYNEQFF
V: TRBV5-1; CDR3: CASSLYSLEGEQFF
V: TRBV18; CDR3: CASSPGYSGSGDPYNEQFF
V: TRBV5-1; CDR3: CASMSTDFRMNTEAFF
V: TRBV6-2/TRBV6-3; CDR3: CATRVVNEQFF
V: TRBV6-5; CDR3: CASSYGGRAQDTQYF
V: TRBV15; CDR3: CATSRDWGNEQFF
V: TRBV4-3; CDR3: CASSQDYWGGSNQPQHF
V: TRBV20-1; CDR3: CSAPSPGAIYEQYF
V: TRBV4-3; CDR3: CASSQDRGQVNSPLHF
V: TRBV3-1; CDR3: CASSNQDGVTGELFF
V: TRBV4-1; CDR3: CASSQAGQYTEAFF
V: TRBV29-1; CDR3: CSVDGTSGELFF
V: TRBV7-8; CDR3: CASSLVRLGAYNEQFF
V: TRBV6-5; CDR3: CASSYSSGVGETQYF
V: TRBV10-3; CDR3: CAIRDSNQPQHF
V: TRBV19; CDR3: CASSIRGSNQPQHF
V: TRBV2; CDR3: CASSDRGIISYEQYF
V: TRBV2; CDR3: CASSGIGELFF
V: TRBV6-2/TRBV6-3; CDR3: CASSYFGDEQYF
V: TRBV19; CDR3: CASSPPPGQGAWNEQFF
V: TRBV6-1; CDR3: CASSKTSGSYNEQFF
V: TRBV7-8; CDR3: CASSLLSTSAEQYF
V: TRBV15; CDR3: CATSTGEAEQYF
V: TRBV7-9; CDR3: CASSLLSTGNTDTQYF
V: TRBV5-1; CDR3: CASSLEAGGPNEQFF
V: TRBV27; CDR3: CASSLGPTINYEQYF
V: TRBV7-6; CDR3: CASSYRLNQPQHF
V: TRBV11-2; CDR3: CASSPGPPPQFF
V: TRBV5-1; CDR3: CASSLGRLADEQYF
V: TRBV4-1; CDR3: CASSQARLTEGDPYEQYF
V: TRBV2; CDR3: CAGRTGLGDLTEAFF
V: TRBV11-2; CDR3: CASSLGESMVFGANEQFF
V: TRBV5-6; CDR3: CASSSADDQPQHF
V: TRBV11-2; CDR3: CASSPSDGKGYTF
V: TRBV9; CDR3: CASSVGMSRTGELFF
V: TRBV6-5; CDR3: CASSYESNTYEQYF
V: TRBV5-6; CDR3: CASSLGLVRYEQYF
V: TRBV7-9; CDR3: CASSLAGYGYTF
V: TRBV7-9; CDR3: CASILGRTALYNEQFF
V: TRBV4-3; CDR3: CASSHELAFGRSANTGELFF
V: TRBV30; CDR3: CAWGVPWVATGELFF
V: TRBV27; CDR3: CASSFRHGGGYYEQYF
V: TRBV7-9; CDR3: CASSRQINEQFF
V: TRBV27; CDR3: CASSSLAGGPGADTQYF
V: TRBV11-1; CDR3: CASSSPQVRTTSTDTQYF